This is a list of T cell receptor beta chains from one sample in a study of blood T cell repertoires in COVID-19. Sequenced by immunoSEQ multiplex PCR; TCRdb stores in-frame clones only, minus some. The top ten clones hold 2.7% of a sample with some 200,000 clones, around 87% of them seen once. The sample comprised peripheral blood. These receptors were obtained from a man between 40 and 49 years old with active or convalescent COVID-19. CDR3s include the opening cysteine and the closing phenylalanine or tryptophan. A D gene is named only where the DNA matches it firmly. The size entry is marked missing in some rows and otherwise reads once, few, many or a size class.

TGTGCCAGCAGTTTAAACAGCCCGACGAACACTGAAGCTTTCTTT CASSLNSPTNTEAFF TRBJ1-1 . . TRBV28
TGTGCCAGCATTATTACCACCACGCGGGGGGGCTCCTACAATGAGCAGTTCTTC CASIITTTRGGSYNEQFF TRBJ2-1 TRBD2 . TRBV2
TGTGCCAGCATGGGCCCCCTAGCCCCGTTCTTC CASMGPLAPFF TRBJ2-1 . . TRBV3-1/TRBV3-2
TGTGCCAGCGCAAGACTAGGGGAGCAGTTCTTC CASARLGEQFF TRBJ2-1 . . TRBV25-1
TGTGCCAGCGGACTAGCGGGCTCCTACAATGAGCAGTTCTTC CASGLAGSYNEQFF TRBJ2-1 TRBD2 few TRBV27
TGTGCCAGCAGCCCGGACAGGGGGATAGGAGGCTACACCTTC CASSPDRGIGGYTF TRBJ1-2 TRBD1 . TRBV11-2
TGTGCCTGGGACCTCAGTGGGAACACTGAAGCTTTCTTT CAWDLSGNTEAFF TRBJ1-1 . . TRBV30
TGTGCCATCAAATCTAATCCCGGGACAGACTACGAGCAGTACTTC CAIKSNPGTDYEQYF TRBJ2-7 TRBD1 . TRBV10-3
TGTGCCAGCAGTTTAACAGGGAGAACTGAAGCTTTCTTT CASSLTGRTEAFF TRBJ1-1 . few TRBV12-3/TRBV12-4
TGTGCCAGCAGTGATAACGGACAATATGGCTACACCTTC CASSDNGQYGYTF TRBJ1-2 . . TRBV6-1
TGTGCCACCAGCAGAGACGGCGGGGTACGGTTAGGCGGCTACACCTTC CATSRDGGVRLGGYTF TRBJ1-2 . . TRBV15
TGTGCCAGCAGCTTAGGTTCCCAGGGCCCGAGCAATCAGCCCCAGCATTTT CASSLGSQGPSNQPQHF TRBJ1-5 . . TRBV7-2
TGTGCCAGCAGCCCCTTGGACAGGGCCTACGAGCAGTACTTC CASSPLDRAYEQYF TRBJ2-7 TRBD1 . TRBV9
TGTGCCAGTAGTACAACAGGGACAGGGTTTTCCAATGAGCAGTTCTTC CASSTTGTGFSNEQFF TRBJ2-1 TRBD1 . TRBV19
TGTGCCAGTTCAGGGCTCTACGAGCAGTACTTC CASSGLYEQYF TRBJ2-7 . . TRBV7-9
TGCGCCAGCAGCCAAGCAGGGGAGGGGTGGCAGCCCCAGCATTTT CASSQAGEGWQPQHF TRBJ1-5 . few TRBV4-1
TGTGCCAGCAGTTTATACGGGGATCAGCCCCAGCATTTT CASSLYGDQPQHF TRBJ1-5 . . TRBV27
TGTGCCTGGAGAGGTGGGCAGGTCGGCTATGGCTACACCTTC CAWRGGQVGYGYTF TRBJ1-2 . once TRBV30
TGTGCCAGCAGCGTAGCAGGGACTGGGGCCAACGTCCTGACTTTC CASSVAGTGANVLTF TRBJ2-6 . . TRBV9
TGTGCTAGTGGTTATTCCGCTGGAGGGCAAAAACTGTTTTTT CASGYSAGGQKLFF TRBJ1-4 . few TRBV12-5
TGTGCCAGCAGCTTCCGGGACATCTATGGCTACACCTTC CASSFRDIYGYTF TRBJ1-2 . . TRBV7-8
TGTGCCAGCTCACCAACGGGCACAGATACGCAGTATTTT CASSPTGTDTQYF TRBJ2-3 . . TRBV18
TGTGCCAGCAGCTTAGTAGGGGGCGGTGAAAAACTGTTTTTT CASSLVGGGEKLFF TRBJ1-4 TRBD1 . TRBV13
TGCAGCGCCGGGACAAGACTCACCGGGGAGCTGTTTTTT CSAGTRLTGELFF TRBJ2-2 . . TRBV29-1
TGTGCCAGCAGGGCCCACAGGAGAGATCAGCCCCAGCATTTT CASRAHRRDQPQHF TRBJ1-5 . . TRBV28
TGTGCCAGTAGTACCCAGACAGGGAGGCTCCAGCATTTT CASSTQTGRLQHF TRBJ1-5 TRBD1 few TRBV19
TGTGCCAGCAGTCCGAACAGGGACCACTATGGCTACACCTTC CASSPNRDHYGYTF TRBJ1-2 . . TRBV6-5
TGTGCCAGCAGCGTTAGCGGGTTTAGCACAGATACGCAGTATTTT CASSVSGFSTDTQYF TRBJ2-3 TRBD2 . TRBV9
TGCGCCAGCAGCCCTCGCGGGGGCCCACCCCTCCACTTT CASSPRGGPPLHF TRBJ1-6 . . TRBV4-3
TGTGCCAGCAGCCTCGACAGTCCGAACACTGAAGCTTTCTTT CASSLDSPNTEAFF TRBJ1-1 . . TRBV7-6
TGTGCCAGCAGCTTACCTTCGGGGGGGCCTCGGGAGACCCAGTACTTC CASSLPSGGPRETQYF TRBJ2-5 TRBD2 . TRBV7-8
TGTGCCAGTAGTTTCCTCACTAGCGGGGTCTACGAGCAGTACTTC CASSFLTSGVYEQYF TRBJ2-7 TRBD2 . TRBV19
TGCGCCAGCAGCCCGACAGGGGGCCCGAACACTGAAGCTTTCTTT CASSPTGGPNTEAFF TRBJ1-1 TRBD1 . TRBV5-1
TGTGCCTGGGTCCAAGGGGGTGAGCAGTTCTTC CAWVQGGEQFF TRBJ2-1 . . TRBV30
TGTGCCAGCAGCCCAGACAGGAACGGTGAAAAACTGTTTTTT CASSPDRNGEKLFF TRBJ1-4 . . TRBV7-8
TGTGCCAGCAGTTTATTCGGGCAGCCCCAGCATTTT CASSLFGQPQHF TRBJ1-5 . . TRBV28
TGTGCCAGCAGCCCGACGATTCGGAGCTCCTATAATTCACCCCTCCACTTT CASSPTIRSSYNSPLHF TRBJ1-6 . . TRBV7-2
TGTGCCAGCAGCTACTCATCGCCGCTGCAGGGGGCTTTTGGCTACACCTTC CASSYSSPLQGAFGYTF TRBJ1-2 TRBD1 once TRBV11-2
TGTGCCAGCAGACCCGACAGTCAAGAGACCCAGTACTTC CASRPDSQETQYF TRBJ2-5 . . TRBV6-5
TGTGCCAGCAGCTTGGCCCCGGGATCTCAGCCCCAGCATTTT CASSLAPGSQPQHF TRBJ1-5 . . TRBV5-5
TGTGCCAGCAGAGGACTAGCGGCCCTAGCCAAAAACATTCAGTACTTC CASRGLAALAKNIQYF TRBJ2-4 TRBD2 . TRBV2
TGTGCCAGCAGCCAAGTCAGCGGGGGCCCGTACAATGAGCAGTTCTTC CASSQVSGGPYNEQFF TRBJ2-1 TRBD2 . TRBV4-2
TGCGCCAGCAGCCAAGTTTTCCTCCCGGATCAGCCCCAGCATTTT CASSQVFLPDQPQHF TRBJ1-5 . . TRBV4-1
TGTGCCAGCAGTGCCGGGACAGGGGGCAGGAGTCAGCCCCAGCATTTT CASSAGTGGRSQPQHF TRBJ1-5 TRBD1 few TRBV28
TGTGCCTGGAGTTACTACCGCCTACCCTCTGGAAACACCATATATTTT CAWSYYRLPSGNTIYF TRBJ1-3 . . TRBV30
TGCGCCAGCAGCTTGGTAGGCGGAGAAAGGGGGACTGAAGCTTTCTTT CASSLVGGERGTEAFF TRBJ1-1 . . TRBV5-1
TGTGCCAGCAGCTTAGCGGGACAGGGAACCTACGAGCAGTACTTC CASSLAGQGTYEQYF TRBJ2-7 TRBD1 . TRBV7-8
TGTGCCAGCAGTCAGAGTGGGAGTATGACTGAAGCTTTCTTT CASSQSGSMTEAFF TRBJ1-1 . . TRBV28
TGTGCCTGGGGAAGGGACAGGGGCACTGAAGCTTTCTTT CAWGRDRGTEAFF TRBJ1-1 TRBD1 once TRBV30
TGTGCCAGCAGTTCAGGGACACTATCAACTAATGAAAAACTGTTTTTT CASSSGTLSTNEKLFF TRBJ1-4 . . TRBV28
TGTGCCAGCAGCTTAGGCGGGGATGGCTACACCTTC CASSLGGDGYTF TRBJ1-2 . . TRBV7-6
TGTGCCAGCAGCCCCCAGACTAGCGGGGCAGATACGCAGTATTTT CASSPQTSGADTQYF TRBJ2-3 TRBD2 . TRBV3-1/TRBV3-2
TGTGCTAGTGGTGAATTCGGACTAAACGTGCGGCCCCAGCATTTT CASGEFGLNVRPQHF TRBJ1-5 . . TRBV12-5
TGTGCCAGCAGAACACTAGCGGGGGGGAGAGATACGCAGTATTTT CASRTLAGGRDTQYF TRBJ2-3 TRBD2 . TRBV28